The 29 T cell receptor beta chains listed next were all sequenced from one sample in a study of cytomegalovirus exposure and HLA in healthy donors. PCR used 60 Vbeta primers and 13 Jbeta primers. Some clones are missing from TCRdb's copy, which holds only in-frame ones; the method was immunoSEQ multiplex PCR. The table records around 120,000 clones, 60% to 70% of them present only once. Source material: PBMCs. The receptors come from a man under 40 in good health and CMV-seropositive.

V usage is TRBV18 and J usage is TRBJ2-5; D is uncertain. V was trimmed by 5 bases and J by 4 bases, leaving 8 bases between them. The germline V gene encodes CDR1 KGHSH and CDR2 LQKENI. The CDR3 has 12 amino acids. CDR3 residues: CASSSSGETQYF. The CDR3 bases are TGTGCCAGCTCATCCTCAGGAGAGACCCAGTACTTC.

This chain connects TRBV5-1 to TRBJ2-4, with D possibly being TRBD1 (6 bases). CDR1 and CDR2 (germline): SGHRS, YFSETQ. The CDR3 totals 15 residues. Trimming took 2 bases from V and 5 from J, leaving 14 bases between them. In DNA form, the CDR3 reads TGCGCCAGCAGCTTCATCGGGAAGGGGGAAAACATTCAGTACTTC. It translates to CASSFIGKGENIQYF. The variable domain in full, with the rest retrieved from reference TRBV5-1 and TRBJ2-4, is KAGVTQTPRYLIKTRGQQVTLSCSPISGHRSVSWYQQTPGQGLQFLFEYFSETQRNKGNFPGRFSGRQFSNSRSEMNVSTLELGDSALYLCASSFIGKGENIQYFGAGTRLSVL.

This sequence joins TRBV7-8 and TRBJ2-2; D is undetermined. CDR3 size: 16 residues. V lost 1 base to trimming and J lost 3 bases, with 12 bases between them. Looked up from germline, CDR1 is SGHVS and CDR2 is FQNEAQ. The CDR3 DNA sequence: TGTGCCAGCAGCTTAGTGATGACACTTCACACCGGGGAGCTGTTTTTT. This gives the protein CASSLVMTLHTGELFF.

The chain is built from TRBV10-2 and TRBJ2-5; 10 bases are shared with TRBD2. Per the germline V gene, CDR1 is WSHSY and CDR2 is SAAADI. V trimming: 10 bases; J trimming: 5 bases; junction bases outside the gene matches: 10. This CDR3 has 14 residues. The CDR3 DNA reads TGCGCCACCGGAGAGCGGGGGGGCCGTGAGACCCAGTACTTC. Amino acid sequence: CATGERGGRETQYF.

The rearrangement joins TRBV7-2 to TRBJ2-3, with 8 bases identical to TRBD2. Trimming cost V 3 bases and J 5 bases; bases outside gene matches: 10. In germline, CDR1 is SGHTA, CDR2 FQGNSA. CDR3 length equals 16 residues. CDR3 region: CASSFIAGPRGDTQYF. The CDR3 DNA reads as TGTGCCAGCAGCTTTATAGCGGGACCTCGGGGAGATACGCAGTATTTT.

This chain joins TRBV7-6 and TRBJ2-1, with 15 bases that match TRBD2. Germline V gene sequence: CDR1 SGHVS, CDR2 FNYEAQ. This CDR3 has 13 amino acids. V lost 6 bases, J lost 16 bases, and 7 bases stayed unmatched. CDR3 sequence: CASRGLAGGRIFF. DNA for the CDR3: TGTGCCAGCAGGGGACTAGCGGGGGGCCGAATATTCTTC.

The DNA of the CDR3 is TGTGCCAGCAGCTTATTACAGGGGTCGGATGAGCAGTTCTTC. It codes for CASSLLQGSDEQFF. This chain uses TRBV7-9 with TRBJ2-1; 7 bases match TRBD1. Germline V CDR1 and CDR2: SEHNR, FQNEAQ (reference sequence). The CDR3 sequence is 14 residues long. Trimming at V came to 2 bases and at J to 8 bases, leaving 6 bases not matched to a gene.

This clone has a single count. The V gene is TRBV5-1, the J gene TRBJ2-7; 8 bases line up with TRBD1. This CDR3 comprises 14 residues. Losses at the gene ends were 0 bases for V and 3 bases for J; bases not matched to a gene: 2. Germline CDR1 is SGHRS and CDR2 is YFSETQ. The CDR3 region has the DNA TGCGCCAGCAGCTTGGCAGGGGGCCACTACGAGCAGTACTTC. It yields the protein CASSLAGGHYEQYF.

The chain couples TRBV12-5 to TRBJ2-3; TRBD1 is a possible D gene (5 bases). This CDR3 has 15 residues. Trimming removed 6 bases at V and 4 bases at J, with 17 bases between. From germline, CDR1 is LGHNT and CDR2 FRNRAP. CDR3 sequence: CASGLGRQGADTQYF. The CDR3 nucleotides read TGTGCTAGTGGCCTTGGACGTCAAGGGGCAGATACGCAGTATTTT. The variable domain in full, completed from reference TRBV12-5 and TRBJ2-3, reads DARVTQTPRHKVTEMGQEVTMRCQPILGHNTVFWYRQTMMQGLELLAYFRNRAPLDDSGMPKDRFSAEMPDATLATLKIQPSEPRDSAVYFCASGLGRQGADTQYFGPGTRLTVL.

The chain recombines TRBV18 with TRBJ2-3, with 8 nucleotides matching TRBD2. The CDR3 has 16 amino acids. The V gene's germline CDR1 is KGHSH and CDR2 LQKENI. V trimming: 0 bases; J trimming: 2 bases; junction bases outside the gene matches: 4. The CDR3 region is CASSPPPGGLTDTQYF. The CDR3 DNA reads TGTGCCAGCTCACCACCCCCGGGGGGGCTCACAGATACGCAGTATTTT.

The chain carries TRBV15 and TRBJ1-5, with a weak D call TRBD1 (5 bases). From germline, CDR1 is LNHNV and CDR2 YYDKDF (reference sequence). With 1 base removed from V and 3 bases from J, the gap between germline ends came to 10 bases. The CDR3 is 15 amino acids. The CDR3 DNA reads TGTGCCACCAGCAGAGGAAAACAGGACAATCAGCCCCAGCATTTT. Translated: CATSRGKQDNQPQHF.

The chain joins TRBV10-3 to TRBJ1-1; D not resolved. Germline-derived CDR1 and CDR2 are ENHRY and SYGVKD. This CDR3 is built from 14 residues. Trimming shortened V by 0 bases and J by 2 bases, and 7 bases separated the two germline ends. The CDR3 DNA reads TGTGCCATCAGTGAGTCGCGGGGAAACACTGAAGCTTTCTTT. This gives the protein CAISESRGNTEAFF.

V is TRBV20-1 and J is TRBJ2-1, with D unclear. CDR1 DFQATT and CDR2 SNEGSKA come from the germline V gene (reference sequence). V was shortened by 5 bases and J by 3 bases, with 5 bases between the two germline ends. The length of the CDR3 is 11 residues. The CDR3: CSAPNYNEQFF. The CDR3 DNA reads as TGCAGTGCTCCAAACTACAATGAGCAGTTCTTC.

V and J are TRBV5-1 and TRBJ1-6, with TRBD1 identical over 7 bases. With 4 bases clipped from V and 9 bases from J, the junction kept 7 bases outside the gene matches. Per the germline V gene, CDR1 is SGHRS and CDR2 is YFSETQ. CDR3 length: 14 amino acids. The CDR3 DNA is TGCGCCAGCAGCCGAGGACAGGTCAGTTCACCCCTCCACTTT. It yields the protein CASSRGQVSSPLHF.

The chain joins TRBV7-9 to TRBJ2-1; 8 bases are a match to TRBD2. The trim removed 1 base at V and 4 bases at J, leaving 6 bases unmatched. The CDR3 sequence is 16 residues long. CDR1 and CDR2 from the germline V gene are SEHNR and FQNEAQ (reference sequence). CDR3 sequence (DNA): TGTGCCAGCAGCTTAGTAGCGGGGCAAATTTACAATGAGCAGTTCTTC. Amino acid sequence: CASSLVAGQIYNEQFF.

The sample holds a few counts of this clone. The CDR3: CASSLSPGSYEQYF. Here the CDR3 DNA reads TGTGCCAGCAGTTTATCTCCGGGGAGCTACGAGCAGTACTTC. This sequence joins TRBV27 and TRBJ2-7, with a weak D call TRBD2 (5 bases). Trimming took 0 bases from V and 3 from J, leaving 9 bases between them. Germline V gene sequence: CDR1 MNHEY, CDR2 SMNVEV (reference sequence). This CDR3 contains 14 residues.

The gene calls are TRBV7-8 and TRBJ2-1, with D uncertain. CDR3 length: 14 residues. CDR1 SGHVS and CDR2 FQNEAQ come from the germline V gene. The ends were cut back, 2 bases at V and 7 bases at J, with 12 bases in the middle. The CDR3 nucleotides are TGTGCCAGCAGCTTATTGGTTAGCTTGAATGAGCAGTTCTTC. This translates into CASSLLVSLNEQFF.

The chain joins TRBV5-6 to TRBJ2-1; 10 nucleotides align to TRBD2. The trim removed 8 bases at V and 8 bases at J, leaving 10 bases unmatched. This CDR3 comprises 14 residues. In germline, CDR1 is SGHDT, CDR2 YYEEEE. The CDR3 loop is CASSDVAGGYEQFF. The DNA of the CDR3 is TGTGCCAGTAGCGACGTAGCGGGGGGCTATGAGCAGTTCTTC.

This clone was counted between two and nine times. The chain uses TRBV10-3 and TRBJ1-1; weak D call: TRBD1 (5 bases). Trimming took off 6 bases at V and 1 base at J, with 15 bases between the two ends. The CDR3 sequence is 15 residues long. CDR1 and CDR2 (germline): ENHRY, SYGVKD. This CDR3 is CAIRLTGAANTEAFF. The CDR3 coding sequence is TGTGCCATCAGACTAACAGGCGCCGCGAACACTGAAGCTTTCTTT.

This chain joins TRBV27 and TRBJ2-3; 7 nucleotides agree with TRBD2. Germline V gives CDR1 MNHEY, CDR2 SMNVEV (reference sequence). V trimming: 2 bases; J trimming: 3 bases; junction bases outside the gene matches: 2. CDR3 length equals 14 residues. CDR3 region: CASSLERGTDTQYF. The CDR3 nucleotides are TGTGCCAGCAGTTTAGAGCGGGGAACAGATACGCAGTATTTT.

J is TRBJ1-2 and V is TRBV5-1; D is unresolved. V lost 0 bases and J 8 bases, leaving 11 bases between the germline ends. Germline-derived CDR1 and CDR2 are SGHRS and YFSETQ. There are 13 residues in the CDR3. This CDR3 reads CASSLGSLRGYTF. The CDR3 DNA is TGCGCCAGCAGCTTGGGGTCTCTGCGAGGCTACACCTTC.

The chain links TRBV6-5 to TRBJ2-2; TRBD2 matches at 7 bases. CDR1 and CDR2 from the germline V gene are MNHEY and SVGAGI. Trimming at V came to 10 bases and at J to 2 bases, leaving 10 bases not matched to a gene. The CDR3 has 15 residues. This CDR3 is CATTWGGVNTGELFF. The CDR3 DNA follows: TGTGCCACCACGTGGGGAGGGGTCAACACCGGGGAGCTGTTTTTT.

This clone was picked up a small number of times. The chain carries TRBV5-4 and TRBJ1-2, with 7 bases identical to TRBD1. The V segment lost 3 bases and the J segment 2 bases; nucleotides outside the gene matches: 4. Germline CDR1 reads SGHNT; CDR2 reads YYREEE (reference sequence). The CDR3 covers 14 residues. CDR3 in DNA: TGTGCCAGCAGCTACGGGACAGAAAACTATGGCTACACCTTC. It yields the protein CASSYGTENYGYTF. Supplemented by reference TRBV5-4 and TRBJ1-2, the full variable domain reads ETGVTQSPTHLIKTRGQQVTLRCSSQSGHNTVSWYQQALGQGPQFIFQYYREEENGRGNFPPRFSGLQFPNYSSELNVNALELDDSALYLCASSYGTENYGYTFGSGTRLTVV.

This rearrangement joins TRBV7-2 to TRBJ1-3; D perhaps matches TRBD1 (5 bases). The CDR3 has 16 residues. Germline assignment: CDR1 SGHTA and CDR2 FQGNSA. The V end lost 1 base, the J end lost 0 bases, and 10 bases lay between the germline ends. Written as DNA, the CDR3 is TGTGCCAGCAGCTTAGGTGGGGCCTACTCTGGAAACACCATATATTTT. Amino acids: CASSLGGAYSGNTIYF.

The J gene is TRBJ1-1, the V gene TRBV6-1; D is uncertain. The CDR3 has 13 amino acids. Germline V gives CDR1 MNHNS, CDR2 SASEGT. V was trimmed by 5 bases and J by 1 base, leaving 8 bases between them. In nucleotides, the CDR3 is TGTGCCAGCAGTCTCCGGGAGAACACTGAAGCTTTCTTT. It yields the protein CASSLRENTEAFF.

The chain couples TRBV5-1 to TRBJ2-2, with 11 bases aligning to TRBD2. V gave up 3 bases and J gave up 1 base; unmatched junction bases: 2. Germline V lookup: CDR1 SGHRS, CDR2 YFSETQ. The CDR3 totals 16 residues. The chain's CDR3 is CASSYLAGGNTGELFF. In DNA, the CDR3 is TGCGCCAGCAGCTATCTAGCGGGGGGGAACACCGGGGAGCTGTTTTTT.

The V gene is TRBV5-1, the J gene TRBJ2-5; 7 nucleotides agree with TRBD1. The DNA end favors TRBJ2-7, so the J call may be wrong. CDR3 length equals 13 residues. From germline, CDR1 is SGHRS and CDR2 YFSETQ. The CDR3 sequence: CASRGTVPYEQYF. The DNA for the CDR3 is TGCGCCAGCAGGGGGACAGTTCCCTACGAGCAGTACTTC.

This chain connects TRBV2 to TRBJ1-5, with 7 bases lining up with TRBD1. The V and J ends lost 10 bases and 0 bases, in that order; junction bases with no gene match: 3. The length of the CDR3 is 13 residues. Germline loops: CDR1 SNHLY, CDR2 FYNNEI. CDR3 coding DNA: TGTGCCACCGGGACAGATAGCAATCAGCCCCAGCATTTT. Protein product: CATGTDSNQPQHF.

Written as DNA, the CDR3 is TGCGCCAGCAGCTTGGGAGCAGGCCTGGGGGCTGAGACCCAGTACTTC. Translation gives CASSLGAGLGAETQYF. This chain uses TRBV5-1 with TRBJ2-5; D perhaps matches TRBD1 (6 bases). Germline-derived CDR1 and CDR2 are SGHRS and YFSETQ. The CDR3 is 16 residues long. V shed 0 bases and J shed 5 bases, with 17 bases lying between them. Variable domain in full (rest from reference TRBV5-1 and TRBJ2-5): KAGVTQTPRYLIKTRGQQVTLSCSPISGHRSVSWYQQTPGQGLQFLFEYFSETQRNKGNFPGRFSGRQFSNSRSEMNVSTLELGDSALYLCASSLGAGLGAETQYFGPGTRLLVL.